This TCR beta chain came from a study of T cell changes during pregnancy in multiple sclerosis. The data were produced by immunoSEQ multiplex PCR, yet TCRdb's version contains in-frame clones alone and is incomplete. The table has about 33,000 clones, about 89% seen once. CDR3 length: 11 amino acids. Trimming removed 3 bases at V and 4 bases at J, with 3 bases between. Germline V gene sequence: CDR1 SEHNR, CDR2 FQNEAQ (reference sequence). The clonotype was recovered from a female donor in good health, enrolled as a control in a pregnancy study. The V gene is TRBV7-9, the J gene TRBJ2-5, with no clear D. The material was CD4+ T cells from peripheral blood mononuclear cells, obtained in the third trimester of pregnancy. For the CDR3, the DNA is TGTGCCAGCAGCTTCAGAGAGACCCAGTACTTC. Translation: CASSFRETQYF.